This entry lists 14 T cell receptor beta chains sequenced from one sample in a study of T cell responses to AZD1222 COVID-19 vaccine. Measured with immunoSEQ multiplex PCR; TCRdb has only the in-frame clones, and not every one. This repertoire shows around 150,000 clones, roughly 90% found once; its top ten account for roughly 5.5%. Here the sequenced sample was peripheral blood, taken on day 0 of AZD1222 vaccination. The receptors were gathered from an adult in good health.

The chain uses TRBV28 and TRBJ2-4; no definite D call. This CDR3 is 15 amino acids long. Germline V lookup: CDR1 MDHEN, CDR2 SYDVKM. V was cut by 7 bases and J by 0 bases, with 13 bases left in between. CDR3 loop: CASTRAWGAKNIQYF. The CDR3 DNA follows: TGTGCCAGCACACGTGCATGGGGAGCCAAAAACATTCAGTACTTC.

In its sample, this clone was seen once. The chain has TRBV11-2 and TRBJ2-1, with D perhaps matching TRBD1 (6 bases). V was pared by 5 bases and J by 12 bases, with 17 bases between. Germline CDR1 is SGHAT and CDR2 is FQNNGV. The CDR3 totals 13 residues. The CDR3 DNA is TGTGCCAGCAGCACCCCTCGACAGGCGGGGCAGTTCTTC. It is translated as CASSTPRQAGQFF.

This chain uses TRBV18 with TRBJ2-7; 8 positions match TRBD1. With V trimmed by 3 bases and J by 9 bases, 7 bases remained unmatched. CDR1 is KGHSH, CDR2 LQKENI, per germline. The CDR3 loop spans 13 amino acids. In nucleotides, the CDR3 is TGTGCCAGCTCACCTAACAGGGGGGAGGCGCAGTACTTC. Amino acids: CASSPNRGEAQYF.

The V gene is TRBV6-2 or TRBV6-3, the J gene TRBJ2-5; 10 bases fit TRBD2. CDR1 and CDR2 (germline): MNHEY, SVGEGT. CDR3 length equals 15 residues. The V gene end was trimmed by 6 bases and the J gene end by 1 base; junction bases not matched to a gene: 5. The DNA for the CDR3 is TGTGCCAGCAGCACTAGACTAGCGGGCCAAGAGACCCAGTACTTC. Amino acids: CASSTRLAGQETQYF.

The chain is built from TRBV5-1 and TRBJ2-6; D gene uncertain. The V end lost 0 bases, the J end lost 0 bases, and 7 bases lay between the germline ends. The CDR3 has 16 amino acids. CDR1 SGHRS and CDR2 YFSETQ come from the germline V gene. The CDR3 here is CASSLADHSGANVLTF. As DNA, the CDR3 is TGCGCCAGCAGCTTGGCGGACCACTCTGGGGCCAACGTCCTGACTTTC.

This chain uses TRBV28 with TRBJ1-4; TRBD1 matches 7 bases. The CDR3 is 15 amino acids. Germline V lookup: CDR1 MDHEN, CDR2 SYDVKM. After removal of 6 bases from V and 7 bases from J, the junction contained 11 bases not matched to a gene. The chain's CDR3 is CASSPADRVGEKLFF. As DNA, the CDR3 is TGTGCCAGCAGCCCCGCCGACAGGGTTGGTGAAAAACTGTTTTTT.

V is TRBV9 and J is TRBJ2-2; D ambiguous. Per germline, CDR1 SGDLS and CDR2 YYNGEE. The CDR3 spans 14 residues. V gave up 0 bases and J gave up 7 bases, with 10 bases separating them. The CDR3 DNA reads TGTGCCAGCAGCGTAGGTCTCGTGGACGGGGAGCTGTTTTTT. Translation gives CASSVGLVDGELFF.

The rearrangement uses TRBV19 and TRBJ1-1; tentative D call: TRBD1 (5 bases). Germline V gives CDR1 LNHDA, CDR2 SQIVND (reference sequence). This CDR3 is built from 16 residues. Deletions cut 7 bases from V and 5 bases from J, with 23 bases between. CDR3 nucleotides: TGTGCCAGTACCGATCTCCTGTCGGGGGATGGGACTGAAGCTTTCTTT. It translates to CASTDLLSGDGTEAFF.

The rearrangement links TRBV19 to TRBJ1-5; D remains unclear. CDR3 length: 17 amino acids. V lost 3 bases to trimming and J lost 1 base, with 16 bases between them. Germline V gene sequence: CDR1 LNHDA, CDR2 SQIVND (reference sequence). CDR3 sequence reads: CASSIRVGGLSNQPQHF. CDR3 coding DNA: TGTGCCAGTAGTATTAGAGTGGGTGGGCTGAGCAATCAGCCCCAGCATTTT.

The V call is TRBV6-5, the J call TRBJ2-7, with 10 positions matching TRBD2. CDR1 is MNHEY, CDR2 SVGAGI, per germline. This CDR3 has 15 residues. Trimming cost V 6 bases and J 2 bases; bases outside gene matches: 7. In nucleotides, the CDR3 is TGTGCCAGCAGCGGGACTAGCGACAAGGCCTACGAGCAGTACTTC. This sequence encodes CASSGTSDKAYEQYF.

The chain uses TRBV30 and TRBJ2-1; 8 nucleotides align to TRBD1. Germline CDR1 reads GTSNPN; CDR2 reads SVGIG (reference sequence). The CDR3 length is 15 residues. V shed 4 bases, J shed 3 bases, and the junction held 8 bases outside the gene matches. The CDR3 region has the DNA TGTGCCTGGACCTACAGGGGGACCGACTACAATGAGCAGTTCTTC. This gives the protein CAWTYRGTDYNEQFF. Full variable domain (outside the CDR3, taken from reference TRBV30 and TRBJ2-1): SQTIHQWPATLVQPVGSPLSLECTVEGTSNPNLYWYRQAAGRGLQLLFYSVGIGQISSEVPQNLSASRPQDRQFILSSKKLLLSDSGFYLCAWTYRGTDYNEQFFGPGTRLTVL.

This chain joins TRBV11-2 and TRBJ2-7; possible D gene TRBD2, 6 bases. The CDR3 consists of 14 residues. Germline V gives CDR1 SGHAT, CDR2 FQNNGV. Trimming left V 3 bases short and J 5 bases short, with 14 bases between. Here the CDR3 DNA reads TGTGCCAGCAGCTTGCGGGGTTTTGGGGACGAGCAGTACTTC. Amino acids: CASSLRGFGDEQYF. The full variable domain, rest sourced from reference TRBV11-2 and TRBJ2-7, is EAGVAQSPRYKIIEKRQSVAFWCNPISGHATLYWYQQILGQGPKLLIQFQNNGVVDDSQLPKDRFSAERLKGVDSTLKIQPAKLEDSAVYLCASSLRGFGDEQYFGPGTRLTVT.

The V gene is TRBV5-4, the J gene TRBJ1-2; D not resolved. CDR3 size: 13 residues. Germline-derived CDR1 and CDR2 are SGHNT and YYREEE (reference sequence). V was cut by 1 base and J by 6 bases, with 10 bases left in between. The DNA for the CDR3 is TGTGCCAGCAGCTTGTATGGTGGCGATGGCTACACCTTC. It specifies CASSLYGGDGYTF. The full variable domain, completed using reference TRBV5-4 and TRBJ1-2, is ETGVTQSPTHLIKTRGQQVTLRCSSQSGHNTVSWYQQALGQGPQFIFQYYREEENGRGNFPPRFSGLQFPNYSSELNVNALELDDSALYLCASSLYGGDGYTFGSGTRLTVV.

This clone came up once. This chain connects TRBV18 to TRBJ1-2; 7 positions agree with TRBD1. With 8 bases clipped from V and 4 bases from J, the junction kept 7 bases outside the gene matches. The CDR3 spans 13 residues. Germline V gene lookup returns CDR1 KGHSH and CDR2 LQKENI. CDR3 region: CASKTGRLYGYTF. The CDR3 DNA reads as TGTGCCAGCAAGACAGGGAGACTCTATGGCTACACCTTC. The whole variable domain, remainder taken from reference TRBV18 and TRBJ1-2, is NAGVMQNPRHLVRRRGQEARLRCSPMKGHSHVYWYRQLPEEGLKFMVYLQKENIIDESGMPKERFSAEFPKEGPSILRIQQVVRGDSAAYFCASKTGRLYGYTFGSGTRLTVV.